The 5 T cell receptor beta chains given below trace back to one sample, sequenced in a study of T cells in Graves' hyperthyroidism and ophthalmopathy. Regions amplified from RNA transcripts were the TCR beta CDR3 regions. HTBI primers were used for first-round RT-PCR of the TCR CDR3. One entry per CDR3 protein, called by TCRdb with MiXCR from the multiplex PCR reads. This sample has around 580,000 distinct CDR3 sequences, with about half found just once. The sample comprised peripheral blood or thyroid tissue (not recorded which). The receptor source for this set is a woman aged 18 to 35 with Graves' hyperthyroidism.

This clonotype was counted a few times. V gene TRBV27 combines with J gene TRBJ2-2; no clear D gene. Trimming shortened V by 3 bases and J by 2 bases, and 7 bases separated the two germline ends. CDR1 is MNHEY, CDR2 SMNVEV, per germline (reference sequence). This CDR3 contains 14 residues. As DNA, the CDR3 is TGTGCCAGCAGTTTCGGTAGCAACACCGGGGAGCTGTTTTTT. Amino acid sequence: CASSFGSNTGELFF.

The gene calls are TRBV11-2 and TRBJ2-7; TRBD1 might be the D (6 bases). CDR1 and CDR2 (germline): SGHAT, FQNNGV. Trimming took off 6 bases at V and 4 bases at J, with 19 bases between the two ends. This CDR3 region has 15 residues. The CDR3 loop is CASRSLGAGAYEQYF. The CDR3 DNA reads TGTGCCAGCAGATCCCTGGGGGCCGGCGCTTACGAGCAGTACTTC. Together with reference TRBV11-2 and TRBJ2-7, the CDR3 gives the full variable domain: EAGVAQSPRYKIIEKRQSVAFWCNPISGHATLYWYQQILGQGPKLLIQFQNNGVVDDSQLPKDRFSAERLKGVDSTLKIQPAKLEDSAVYLCASRSLGAGAYEQYFGPGTRLTVT.

This rearrangement joins TRBV7-9 to TRBJ2-7; 8 nucleotides match TRBD2. The CDR3 is made up of 15 amino acids. CDR1 is SEHNR, CDR2 FQNEAQ, per germline (reference sequence). J was trimmed by 2 bases and V by 5 bases; bases with no gene match: 8. The CDR3 DNA is TGTGCCAGCAGCCCACCGGGACTAGGGGCCTACGAGCAGTACTTC. Its protein is CASSPPGLGAYEQYF.

The J gene is TRBJ2-1, the V gene TRBV5-1; D remains unclear. The CDR3 consists of 15 residues. V shed 4 bases and J shed 0 bases, with 11 bases lying between them. In germline, CDR1 is SGHRS, CDR2 YFSETQ. The CDR3 loop reads CASSTASSSYNEQFF. The CDR3 nucleotides read TGCGCCAGCAGCACAGCGAGTAGCTCCTACAATGAGCAGTTCTTC.

The V call is TRBV7-2, the J call TRBJ2-7; TRBD2 agrees at 9 bases. Germline loops: CDR1 SGHTA, CDR2 FQGNSA. The V and J ends lost 5 bases and 3 bases, in that order; junction bases with no gene match: 11. The CDR3 is 16 residues long. The CDR3 spells CASSIDGGTSYYEQYF. Written as DNA, the CDR3 is TGTGCCAGCAGCATAGACGGCGGGACTAGCTACTACGAGCAGTACTTC.